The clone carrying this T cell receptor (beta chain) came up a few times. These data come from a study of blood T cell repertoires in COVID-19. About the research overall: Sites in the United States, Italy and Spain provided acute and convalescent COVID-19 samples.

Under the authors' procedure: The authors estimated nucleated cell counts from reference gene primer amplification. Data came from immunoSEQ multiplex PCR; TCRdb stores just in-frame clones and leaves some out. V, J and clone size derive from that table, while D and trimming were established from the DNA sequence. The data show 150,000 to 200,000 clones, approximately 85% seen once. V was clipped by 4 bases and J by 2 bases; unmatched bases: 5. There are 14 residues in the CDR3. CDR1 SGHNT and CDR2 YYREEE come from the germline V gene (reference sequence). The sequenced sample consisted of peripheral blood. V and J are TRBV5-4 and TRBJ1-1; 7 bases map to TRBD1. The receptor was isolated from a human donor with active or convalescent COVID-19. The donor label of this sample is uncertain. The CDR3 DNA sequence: TGTGCCAGCAGCCGAGGGGGCTTAAACACTGAAGCTTTCTTT. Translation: CASSRGGLNTEAFF.